The 18 T cell receptor beta chains below were found in one sample sequenced in a study of neurological immune-mediated disorders. TCRdb re-called the 5' RACE reads with MiXCR, one entry per CDR3 protein. The sample contains tens of thousands of distinct CDR3 sequences, 3.8% of which appear only once. Sequenced: PBMCs. These TCRs come from a man in his 60s with multiple sclerosis.

As for this clonotype: The junction departs from germline at one end; a sequencing error may be responsible. The CDR3 reads CSAQREGADSTLNF. The CDR3 DNA reads as TGCAGTGCCCAGAGGGAGGGGGCAGATTCAACCCTCAACTTT. The J gene is TRBJ1-6, the V gene TRBV20-1; 7 nucleotides agree with TRBD1. Looked up from germline, CDR1 is DFQATT and CDR2 is SNEGSKA (reference sequence). CDR3 size: 14 residues.

This chain links TRBV20-1 with TRBJ2-2; TRBD2 agrees at 8 bases. The CDR3 length is 15 residues. J lost 5 bases, V lost 3 bases, and 8 bases had no gene match. CDR1 and CDR2 (germline): DFQATT, SNEGSKA (reference sequence). The CDR3 loop is CSARVSGRGTGELFF. The CDR3, as DNA: TGCAGTGCTAGGGTCAGCGGGAGAGGTACCGGGGAGCTGTTTTTT.

This clonotype occurred many times. The chain joins TRBV7-9 to TRBJ2-7; D is uncertain. Germline V gene sequence: CDR1 SEHNR, CDR2 FQNEAQ (reference sequence). The CDR3 sequence is 16 residues long. V shed 3 bases and J shed 2 bases, with 17 bases lying between them. The CDR3, as DNA: TGTGCCAGCAGCTTCTCCTTCCGGAATGTCCCCTACGAGCAGTACTTC. Its protein product is CASSFSFRNVPYEQYF.

This clonotype occurred many times. At one end, the junction sequence differs from germline, possibly due to a read error. The chain joins TRBV20-1 to TRBJ2-1; D perhaps matches TRBD1 (6 bases). Germline assignment: CDR1 DFQATT and CDR2 SNEGSKA (reference sequence). CDR3 size: 14 residues. Here the CDR3 reads CSTRTLRGSNEQFF. CDR3 coding DNA: TGCAGTACTAGGACACTGAGGGGGAGCAATGAGCAGTTCTTC.

This clonotype was recorded at least ten times. J is TRBJ1-2 and V is TRBV7-3, with 7 bases lining up with TRBD1. The CDR3 runs 13 residues. CDR1 SGHTA and CDR2 FQGTGA come from the germline V gene. Trimming cost V 5 bases and J 4 bases; bases outside gene matches: 4. DNA for the CDR3: TGTGCCAGCAGCCCGGGACAGAGCTATGGCTACACCTTC. Its protein product is CASSPGQSYGYTF. The full variable domain, completed using reference TRBV7-3 and TRBJ1-2, is GAGVSQTPSNKVTEKGKYVELRCDPISGHTALYWYRQSLGQGPEFLIYFQGTGAADDSGLPNDRFFAVRPEGSVSTLKIQRTERGDSAVYLCASSPGQSYGYTFGSGTRLTVV.

This clonotype was detected ten times or more. The chain links TRBV12-3 or TRBV12-4 to TRBJ2-7; 7 positions match TRBD1. After removal of 5 bases from V and 0 bases from J, the junction contained 4 bases not matched to a gene. The CDR3 is 14 residues long. Here the CDR3 DNA reads TGTGCCAGCAGTCCAGGGGGTGCCTCCTACGAGCAGTACTTC. Translating it yields CASSPGGASYEQYF.

This clonotype was seen ten or more times. The genes are TRBV25-1 and TRBJ1-1; D unresolved. CDR1 is MGHDK and CDR2 is SYGVNS in the germline V gene. CDR3 length: 12 amino acids. The germline V and J ends were trimmed by 3 bases and 4 bases, with 6 bases remaining between them. The CDR3 spells CASSEWGTEAFF. CDR3 nucleotides: TGTGCCAGCAGTGAGTGGGGCACTGAAGCTTTCTTT.

The chain has TRBV11-1 and TRBJ2-2; D unresolved. Trimming shortened V by 5 bases and J by 6 bases, and 28 bases separated the two germline ends. Looked up from germline, CDR1 is SGHAT and CDR2 is FQDESV (reference sequence). The CDR3 consists of 19 residues. The chain's CDR3 is CASSVKGVRRGDSAGELFF. The CDR3 DNA sequence: TGTGCCAGCAGCGTTAAGGGTGTCAGGCGCGGCGATTCGGCCGGGGAGCTGTTTTTT.

The sample holds one count of this clonotype. This may come from a read error, since a much larger clone is one base off. The V call is TRBV5-1, the J call TRBJ2-3, with unresolved D. V was pared by 3 bases and J by 2 bases, with 7 bases between. This CDR3 comprises 13 residues. Germline values: CDR1 SGHRS, CDR2 YFSETQ. CDR3 in amino acids: CASSSSTTDTQYF. CDR3 sequence (DNA): TGCGCCAGCAGCTCCAGTACCACAGATACGCAGTATTTT. The full variable domain, completed using reference TRBV5-1 and TRBJ2-3, is KAGVTQTPRYLIKTRGQQVTLSCSPISGHRSVSWYQQTPGQGLQFLFEYFSETQRNKGNFPGRFSGRQFSNSRSEMNVSTLELGDSALYLCASSSSTTDTQYFGPGTRLTVL.

This clonotype has a count of ten or more. The genes are TRBV20-1 and TRBJ1-5; D uncertain. CDR1 DFQATT and CDR2 SNEGSKA come from the germline V gene (reference sequence). The V end lost 3 bases, the J end lost 7 bases, and 13 bases lay between the germline ends. CDR3 length equals 13 residues. The CDR3 spells CSARGGPGQPQHF. The DNA of the CDR3 is TGCAGTGCTAGGGGTGGGCCGGGGCAGCCCCAGCATTTT.

Many counts were recorded for this clonotype. The V call is TRBV20-1, the J call TRBJ1-6, with 7 bases fitting TRBD1. The CDR3 length is 14 residues. The junction had 7 bases not matched to a gene; V was cut back by 6 bases and J by 5 bases. Per the germline V gene, CDR1 is DFQATT and CDR2 is SNEGSKA (reference sequence). This CDR3 is CSADSGTDNSPLHF. CDR3 DNA: TGCAGTGCAGATTCCGGGACAGATAATTCACCCCTCCACTTT.

The chain links TRBV20-1 to TRBJ2-3; no definite D call. The CDR3 runs 12 residues. V lost 0 bases and J 5 bases, leaving 6 bases between the germline ends. Germline V lookup: CDR1 DFQATT, CDR2 SNEGSKA (reference sequence). The CDR3 sequence is CSARDRKDTQYF. CDR3 nucleotides: TGCAGTGCTAGAGACAGAAAAGATACGCAGTATTTT.

This clonotype was detected many times. V is TRBV5-1 and J is TRBJ2-2, with D possibly being TRBD1 (6 bases). Trimming left V 0 bases short and J 8 bases short, with 17 bases between. Germline CDR1 is SGHRS and CDR2 is YFSETQ. CDR3 length: 16 residues. The CDR3 DNA reads TGCGCCAGCAGCTTGGTACGGACAGAACTAAATGGGGAGCTGTTTTTT. Amino acid sequence: CASSLVRTELNGELFF.

Ten or more counts support this clonotype. CDR3 region: CASSAGTSGYGYTF. DNA of the CDR3: TGTGCCAGCTCTGCCGGGACATCCGGCTATGGCTACACCTTC. The chain recombines TRBV18 with TRBJ1-2; maybe TRBD1 (6 bases). V was cut by 6 bases and J by 4 bases, with 15 bases left in between. Germline loops: CDR1 KGHSH, CDR2 LQKENI. The CDR3 sequence is 14 residues long.

This clonotype was seen ten or more times. V is TRBV20-1 and J is TRBJ2-5; D perhaps matches TRBD1 (5 bases). This CDR3 contains 11 residues. Germline CDR1 is DFQATT and CDR2 is SNEGSKA (reference sequence). V lost 4 bases and J 2 bases, leaving 5 bases between the germline ends. CDR3 sequence: CSAKGQETQYF. For the CDR3, the DNA is TGCAGTGCTAAGGGGCAAGAGACCCAGTACTTC.

This clonotype was seen many times. The gene calls are TRBV5-6 and TRBJ2-1, with TRBD1 identical over 7 bases. The CDR3 is 14 residues long. The germline V gene has CDR1 SGHDT and CDR2 YYEEEE. The V gene end was trimmed by 1 base and the J gene end by 6 bases; junction bases not matched to a gene: 4. The CDR3 reads CASSLIAGGNEQFF. CDR3 nucleotide sequence: TGTGCCAGCAGCTTGATCGCAGGGGGCAATGAGCAGTTCTTC.

This clonotype was counted many times. J is TRBJ1-2 and V is TRBV7-9; the D gene is possibly TRBD1 (5 bases). The CDR3 has 16 amino acids. Germline V lookup: CDR1 SEHNR, CDR2 FQNEAQ (reference sequence). V shed 5 bases and J shed 2 bases, with 18 bases lying between them. The CDR3 DNA reads as TGTGCCAGCAGCCCAGCGAGGGGCAGCTTAAACTATGGCTACACCTTC. Translating gives CASSPARGSLNYGYTF.

This clonotype was observed a handful of times. This may be a read error, as it is one base from a much larger clone. The chain combines TRBV29-1 with TRBJ1-3; D not certain. CDR1 is SQVTM, CDR2 ANQGSEA, per germline. The CDR3 contains 15 residues. This CDR3 reads CSVEFERVAGKTIYF. CDR3 DNA: TGCAGCGTTGAATTTGAGCGTGTGGCTGGAAAAACCATATATTTT.